This T cell receptor (beta chain) was found in a study of T cell responses to AZD1222 COVID-19 vaccine. Across the study: Some second doses came at about 4 weeks and others at about 12 weeks; these were pooled. Overall study results and limits: Baseline seropositivity occurred in only 5 or 6 AZD1222 recipients. Repertoire collection took place solely once the T cell response had peaked. Spike was spanned by vaccine-associated CD4 TCRs, with dominance at 160-218 and 743-854.

A remark on this clone: The antigen is not known.

The table came from immunoSEQ multiplex PCR; TCRdb's copy has only in-frame clones and leaves some out. The table shows about 130,000 clones, with about 80% occurring only once. Per the germline V gene, CDR1 is MNHNS and CDR2 is SASEGT. The CDR3 extends over 19 amino acids. V was pared by 4 bases and J by 2 bases, with 15 bases of the junction left unmatched. The rearrangement joins TRBV6-1 to TRBJ2-3; TRBD2 agrees at 10 bases. The material was peripheral blood, obtained on day 0 of AZD1222 vaccination. This sequence was found in an adult in good health. The CDR3 loop reads CASSVRAGGPLLNTDTQYF. CDR3 bases: TGTGCCAGCAGTGTGAGAGCGGGGGGGCCTCTCTTAAACACAGATACGCAGTATTTT.